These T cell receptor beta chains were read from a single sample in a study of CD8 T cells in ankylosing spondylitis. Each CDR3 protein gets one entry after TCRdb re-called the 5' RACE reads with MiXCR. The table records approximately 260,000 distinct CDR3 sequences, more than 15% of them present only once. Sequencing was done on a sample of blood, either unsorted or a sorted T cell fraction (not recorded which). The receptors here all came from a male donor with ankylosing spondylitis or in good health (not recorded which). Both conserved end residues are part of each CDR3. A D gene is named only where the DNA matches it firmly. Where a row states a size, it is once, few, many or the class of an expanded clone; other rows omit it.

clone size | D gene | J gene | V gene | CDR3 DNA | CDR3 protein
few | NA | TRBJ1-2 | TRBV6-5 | TGTGCCAGCAGTTACTCGCCAGGGACCTATGGCTACACCTTC | CASSYSPGTYGYTF
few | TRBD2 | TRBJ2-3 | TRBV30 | TGTGCCTGGAGTCCCCCGGGACTAGCGGGATGGGATACGCAGTATTTT | CAWSPPGLAGWDTQYF
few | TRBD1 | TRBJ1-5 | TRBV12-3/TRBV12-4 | TGTGCCAGCAGTCGACAGGGGGCGGGACGTCAGCCCCAGCATTTT | CASSRQGAGRQPQHF
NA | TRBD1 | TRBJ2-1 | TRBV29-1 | TGCAGCGTTGAAGAGTTGGGACAGGGTGGATTCTTC | CSVEELGQGGFF
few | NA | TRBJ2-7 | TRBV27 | TGTGCCAGCACCCCGGGGACGTCCTACGAGCAGTACTTC | CASTPGTSYEQYF
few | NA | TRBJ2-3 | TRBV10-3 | TGTGCCATCTCGCAGATGGGGGAATTCACAGATACGCAGTATTTT | CAISQMGEFTDTQYF
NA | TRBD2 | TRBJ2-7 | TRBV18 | TGTGCCAGCTCACCACCGCCTAGCGGGAGGGTGAGCTCCTACGAGCAGTACTTC | CASSPPPSGRVSSYEQYF
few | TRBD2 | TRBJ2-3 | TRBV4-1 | TGCGCCAGCAGCCAAGAAGCAATGGGACTAGCGGGGAACACAGATACGCAGTATTTT | CASSQEAMGLAGNTDTQYF
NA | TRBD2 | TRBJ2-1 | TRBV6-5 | TGTGCCAGCAGTTCCAGGACTAGCGGGAGCGTCGATGAGCAGTTCTTC | CASSSRTSGSVDEQFF
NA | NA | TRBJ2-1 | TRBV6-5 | TGTGCCAGCAGTTACTCCGGGGGGCTGGGGGATGAGCAGTTCTTC | CASSYSGGLGDEQFF
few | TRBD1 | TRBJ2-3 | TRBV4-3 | TGCGCCAGCAGCCGAGACAGGGGTTCCACAGATACGCAGTATTTT | CASSRDRGSTDTQYF
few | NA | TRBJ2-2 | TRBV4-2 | TGTGCCAGCAGCCAAGATGAGGGACCCGGGGAGCTGTTTTTT | CASSQDEGPGELFF
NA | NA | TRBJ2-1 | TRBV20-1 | TGCAGTGCTAGGACTGGTGCCGCGGATTACAATGAGCAGTTCTTC | CSARTGAADYNEQFF
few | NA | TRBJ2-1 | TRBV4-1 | TGCGCCAGCAGCCAAGATCCGGCTAGCTTGGGGGATGAGCAGTTCTTC | CASSQDPASLGDEQFF
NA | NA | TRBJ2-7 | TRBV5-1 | TGCGCCAGCAGCTTGGAGGGATTGTCCTACTACGAGCAGTACTTC | CASSLEGLSYYEQYF
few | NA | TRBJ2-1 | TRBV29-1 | TGCAGCGTTGAGGGCAGGGACCGCTACAATGAGCAGTTCTTC | CSVEGRDRYNEQFF